The 17 T cell receptor beta chains listed next were all sequenced from one sample in a study of blood T cell repertoires in COVID-19. Method: immunoSEQ multiplex PCR; TCRdb's copy keeps in-frame clones and lacks some. The sample holds 87,000 or so clones, about 90% seen once. Sequenced: peripheral blood. All receptors derive from a man aged 18-30 years with COVID-19, enrolled during active disease.

The V gene is TRBV7-9, the J gene TRBJ1-1; tentatively, D is TRBD1 (5 bases). The CDR3 is 14 amino acids. The V gene's germline CDR1 is SEHNR and CDR2 FQNEAQ (reference sequence). The V gene lost 5 bases and the J gene lost 2 bases, with 12 bases spanning the gap. As DNA, the CDR3 is TGTGCCAGCAGCCCCGGTGGGGCCAACACTGAAGCTTTCTTT. It specifies CASSPGGANTEAFF.

Here the CDR3 reads CASSAQTGEFGEQYF. CDR3 DNA sequence: TGTGCCAGCAGCGCACAGACAGGGGAGTTTGGTGAGCAGTACTTC. V is TRBV7-2 and J is TRBJ2-7; 8 positions agree with TRBD1. V was pared by 5 bases and J by 7 bases, with 13 bases of the junction left unmatched. The V gene's germline CDR1 is SGHTA and CDR2 FQGNSA. This CDR3 is 15 amino acids long.

V usage is TRBV7-2 and J usage is TRBJ2-3, with D perhaps matching TRBD2 (6 bases). Per the germline V gene, CDR1 is SGHTA and CDR2 is FQGNSA. The CDR3 runs 15 residues. V gave up 0 bases and J gave up 5 bases, with 12 bases separating them. The CDR3 reads CASSLASGRVDTQYF. CDR3 sequence (DNA): TGTGCCAGCAGCTTAGCTAGCGGTCGGGTAGATACGCAGTATTTT.

The rearrangement links TRBV9 to TRBJ2-7; D call uncertain. The CDR3 sequence is 14 residues long. V was cut by 4 bases and J by 5 bases, with 16 bases left in between. Germline CDR1 and CDR2: SGDLS and YYNGEE. CDR3 bases: TGTGCCAGCAGCCCCTCGATCAGTTCCAACGAGCAGTACTTC. Translated, it gives CASSPSISSNEQYF.

This clone was observed once. This rearrangement joins TRBV2 to TRBJ2-1; D is perhaps TRBD1 (6 bases). Germline-derived CDR1 and CDR2 are SNHLY and FYNNEI. With 0 bases removed from V and 4 bases from J, the gap between germline ends came to 7 bases. The CDR3 has 14 residues. CDR3 amino acids: CASSEARGYNEQFF. Written as DNA, the CDR3 is TGTGCCAGCAGTGAAGCTAGGGGGTACAATGAGCAGTTCTTC.

This chain links TRBV12-3 or TRBV12-4 with TRBJ1-1, with no clear D. The germline V and J ends were trimmed by 6 bases and 0 bases, with 5 bases remaining between them. There are 12 residues in the CDR3. This chain's CDR3 is CASSRLNTEAFF. The CDR3 nucleotides read TGTGCCAGCAGCCGTTTGAACACTGAAGCTTTCTTT.

The chain couples TRBV11-2 to TRBJ2-1; 11 bases agree with TRBD1. This CDR3 is built from 16 residues. Germline lookup yields CDR1 SGHAT and CDR2 FQNNGV. V shed 5 bases and J 6 bases; nucleotides not matched to a gene: 9. Written as DNA, the CDR3 is TGTGCCAGCAGCCCAGGGACAGGGGGATTGAGCAATGAGCAGTTCTTC. This sequence encodes CASSPGTGGLSNEQFF.

The chain combines TRBV7-2 with TRBJ2-5; D is possibly TRBD1 (6 bases). Germline V gene lookup returns CDR1 SGHTA and CDR2 FQGNSA. The germline V and J ends were trimmed by 1 base and 2 bases, with 8 bases remaining between them. The CDR3 extends over 14 amino acids. The DNA for the CDR3 is TGTGCCAGCAGCTTAGGAGGGACACAAGAGACCCAGTACTTC. This encodes CASSLGGTQETQYF.

The chain uses TRBV12-3 or TRBV12-4 and TRBJ2-1; D may be TRBD2 (5 bases). The V gene lost 6 bases and the J gene lost 4 bases, with 10 bases spanning the gap. The CDR3 totals 13 residues. Written as DNA, the CDR3 is TGTGCCAGCAGCCCCGACTATTACAATGAGCAGTTCTTC. Translation gives CASSPDYYNEQFF.

V and J are TRBV6-5 and TRBJ2-1; D is unresolved. From germline, CDR1 is MNHEY and CDR2 SVGAGI. Between the trimmed V and J ends, which lost 0 bases and 7 bases, there was a span of 7 bases. This CDR3 region has 13 residues. The CDR3 sequence: CASSYSTSNEQFF. The CDR3 DNA sequence: TGTGCCAGCAGTTACTCAACATCGAATGAGCAGTTCTTC.

V usage is TRBV27 and J usage is TRBJ1-2; 9 bases fit TRBD1. Trimming removed 2 bases from V and 5 bases from J; junction bases left unmatched: 6. CDR3 size: 15 residues. Germline values: CDR1 MNHEY, CDR2 SMNVEV (reference sequence). As DNA, the CDR3 is TGTGCCAGCAGTTTACGGACAGGGGAAGGGTATGGCTACACCTTC. This codes for CASSLRTGEGYGYTF.

J is TRBJ1-1 and V is TRBV11-1; D ambiguous. The CDR3 extends over 16 amino acids. The germline V gene encodes CDR1 SGHAT and CDR2 FQDESV (reference sequence). Trimming took 1 base from V and 0 from J, leaving 12 bases between them. The CDR3 loop reads CASSLGASSVNTEAFF. The CDR3 DNA is TGTGCCAGCAGCTTAGGGGCCAGTTCGGTGAACACTGAAGCTTTCTTT.

The rearrangement links TRBV11-2 to TRBJ2-7, with 7 nucleotides matching TRBD2. V lost 8 bases and J lost 0; bases outside the gene matches: 16. Looked up from germline, CDR1 is SGHAT and CDR2 is FQNNGV. This CDR3 region has 17 residues. The CDR3 bases are TGTGCCAGCGGGGGAGGGGACCGGGACTCGAGCTCCTACGAGCAGTACTTC. This sequence encodes CASGGGDRDSSSYEQYF.

The genes are TRBV9 and TRBJ2-1; 14 nucleotides align to TRBD2. The J segment lost 5 bases and the V segment lost 0 bases, leaving 7 bases of the junction unmatched. The CDR3 is 18 residues long. Germline values: CDR1 SGDLS, CDR2 YYNGEE. CDR3 sequence: CASSVERGTSGSNNEQFF. The CDR3 coding sequence is TGTGCCAGCAGCGTAGAACGTGGGACTAGCGGGAGCAACAATGAGCAGTTCTTC.

This rearrangement joins TRBV2 to TRBJ2-7, with TRBD2 identical over 8 bases. The CDR3 consists of 15 residues. V was pared by 6 bases and J by 2 bases, with 9 bases of the junction left unmatched. Germline loops: CDR1 SNHLY, CDR2 FYNNEI. This chain's CDR3 is CASSPAGTRAYEQYF. CDR3 coding DNA: TGTGCCAGCAGCCCAGCCGGGACTAGAGCCTACGAGCAGTACTTC.

The chain joins TRBV29-1 to TRBJ1-1; TRBD1 aligns across 9 bases. The CDR3 contains 18 residues. Germline trimming cut 0 bases from V and 3 bases from J; bases unmatched to any gene: 14. Germline V lookup: CDR1 SQVTM, CDR2 ANQGSEA. The CDR3 DNA sequence: TGCAGCGTTGAAGATCTTAACAGGGGGCGAGGATTGGACACTGAAGCTTTCTTT. Its protein is CSVEDLNRGRGLDTEAFF.

The chain has TRBV5-5 and TRBJ1-2; 8 bases fit TRBD1. The CDR3 has 16 residues. The V and J ends lost 0 bases and 4 bases, in that order; junction bases with no gene match: 8. Germline V gene sequence: CDR1 SGHKS, CDR2 YYEKEE (reference sequence). The CDR3 nucleotides read TGTGCCAGCAGCTTGGGACCCGGGACAGGCCTCTATGGCTACACCTTC. Translation gives CASSLGPGTGLYGYTF.